This T cell receptor (beta chain) was documented in a study of blood T cells in healthy people across ages (dated by TCRdb to between 2014 and 2017). Study-level background: In model experiments, template switching captured roughly one uniquely barcoded TCR beta cDNA molecule for every two T cells. The study measured age-related changes in TCR beta repertoire diversity using deep sequencing normalized with unique cDNA molecular identifiers. Two additional independent replicas of 1 million unique cDNA reads from the same blood draw were analyzed for two donors (one aged 18 to 30 and one aged 80 or older). To avoid experimental bias, donors of different ages were randomly spread across the sequencing lanes. Donors were grouped into four age groups: young (average approximately 15 years), middle-aged (about 40), aged (62) and long-lived (about 90). Overall study results and their limits: The long-lived group showed more naive CD4+ T cells, fewer expanded clones and increased TCR diversity than the aged group, suggesting age selection. As age increased, observed TCR beta diversity per million T cells dropped in a roughly linear way, and a significant reduction was already evident by age around 41. Estimates of total diversity based on one million sequenced T cells were regarded as lower bounds and as underestimates. Observed TCR beta diversity correlated strongly with the percentage of naive T cells measured by flow cytometry. Because the CMV infection status of the donors was unknown, age-related changes in expanded clonotypes may potentially have been confounded. Because profiling used bulk unsorted PBMCs, naive and antigen-experienced compartments could not be compared conclusively.

Inclusive of the bounding cysteine and phenylalanine, the CDR3 is 14 residues long. Just the 42-base CDR3 DNA is kept, in frame starting at base 1. V has 5 bases trimmed and J has 8 bases trimmed; junction bases matching no gene number 6. The donors were 40 or so Caucasian individuals from Russia, aged roughly 6 to 100 years, who were systemically healthy. Around 9.9 milliliters of peripheral blood were collected from each donor into EDTA-treated Vacutainer tubes. Ficoll-Paque density-gradient centrifugation was used to isolate PBMCs, with at least 6 million obtained per sample. Trizol reagent was used to extract total RNA from PBMCs, with at least 6 micrograms per sample. The percentages of naive CD45RAhigh/CD27high T cells were determined by flow cytometry on a PBMC aliquot from every donor. Library generation was performed with 5' RACE. Sequencing was performed on an Illumina HiSeq 2500. A second PCR of about 6 to 12 cycles was performed with a sample-barcoded 5' primer and a J-beta primer mix. A unique molecular identifier was introduced onto each TCR beta cDNA molecule by a template-switch 5' adaptor carrying 12 random nucleotides. Each sample yielded at least 2.5 million CDR3-containing paired-end reads. First-strand cDNA was synthesized from all RNA with the Mint cDNA synthesis kit, primed by a TRBC-specific oligonucleotide. Following uracil-DNA glycosylase treatment, a first 18-cycle PCR with universal primers M1SS and BC2_uni_R was performed on all cDNA. The paper's data handling went like this. For normalization, 1 million high-quality reads, each with a distinct molecular identifier, were randomly selected from each sample. Reads sharing molecular identifiers were discarded rather than binned into consensus sequences. MiTCR, run with a Q25 quality threshold and the strictest error-elimination algorithm, handled CDR3 identification, clonotype clustering and error correction. A nonparametric unseen species model using Euler transformation provided a lower-bound estimate of total TCR beta diversity. TCRdb reworked the public reads: Q25 trimming with fastp, MiXCR clone assembly, productive beta chains retained. Every distinct CDR3 protein forms one entry, paired with its most common genes and DNA. These V and J calls rely on TCRdb rather than the paper's analysis. This sample lists fewer than 950,000 distinct CDR3 sequences; 36% were detected once. 10% to 15% of the sample belongs to the ten largest clones.

This clonotype was seen only a few times. It has no known antigen specificity. No quality values exist for individual bases; no much larger clone is one base distant. This receptor was taken from a man aged 18 to 30 in good health. This chain is built from TRBV12-3 or TRBV12-4 and TRBJ1-6; TRBD1 aligns with 7 central bases. Sequenced input: blood. The CDR3 region has the sequence CASSRTGVDSPLHF. The sequenced DNA is TGTGCCAGCAGTCGGACAGGAGTAGATTCACCCCTCCACTTT.